This T cell receptor (beta chain) is from a study of OX40 agonist ivuxolimab in advanced cancers. Sequencing was performed with immunoSEQ multiplex PCR; in TCRdb, only in-frame clones are kept and a portion is missing. The sample has fewer than 80,000 clones, under 90% seen once. Trimming removed 0 bases at V and 4 bases at J, with 10 bases between. The germline gives CDR1 SGHRS, CDR2 YFSETQ. The CDR3 consists of 14 residues. This sequence was found in an adult with an advanced solid tumor such as melanoma, head and neck, liver or kidney cancer. The sequencing here drew on CD4+ or CD8+ T cells sorted from blood, taken in a trial of the OX40 agonist ivuxolimab. The rearrangement joins TRBV5-1 to TRBJ1-1; D is ambiguous. Written as DNA, the CDR3 is TGCGCCAGCAGCTTGGGGGATTGGGCCACTGAAGCTTTCTTT. Protein: CASSLGDWATEAFF.